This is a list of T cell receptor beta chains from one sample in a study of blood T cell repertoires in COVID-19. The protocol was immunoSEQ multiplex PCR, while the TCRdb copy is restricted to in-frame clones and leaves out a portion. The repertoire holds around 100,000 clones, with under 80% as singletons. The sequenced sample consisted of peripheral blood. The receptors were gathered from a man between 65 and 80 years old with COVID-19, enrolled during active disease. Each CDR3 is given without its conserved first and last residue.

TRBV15,ATSRDQGRGETQY
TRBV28,ASTNLDRGNQPQH
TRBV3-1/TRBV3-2,ASSPRIGTGELF
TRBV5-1,ASSRGTGEETQY
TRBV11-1,ASSFSGADTGELF
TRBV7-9,ASSPDRVRQPQH
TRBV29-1,SVEVALSTDTQY
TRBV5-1,ASSSTFVAGAPWETQY
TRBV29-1,SVGATLSTDTQY
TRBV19,ASNTGGSYNEQF
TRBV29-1,SVERGGSGRFNEQF
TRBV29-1,SVQAPRRAGSYNEQF
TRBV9,ASSVDPSGRATDTQY
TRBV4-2,ASSQVGEGEKLF
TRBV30,AWSWARELF
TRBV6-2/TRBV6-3,ASSYSGQGREQY
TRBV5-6,ASSDGRARGGDTQY
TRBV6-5,ASAGARPGNTEAF
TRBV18,ASSPRQRETQY
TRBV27,ASSLVEGSSYEQY
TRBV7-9,ASRAGQAYEQY
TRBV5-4,ASSLSDRGNTEAF
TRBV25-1,ASSGGTSNQPQH
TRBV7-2,ASSPPVSSGNTIY
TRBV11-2,ASSQGTGGYEQY
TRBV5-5,ASSLRQGSTPLH
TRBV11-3,ASSLDGSSYEQY
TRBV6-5,ASSYPPGATNEKLF
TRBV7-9,ASSAPGGNTIY
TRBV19,ASSPGTNRGLNTEAF
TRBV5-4,ASSLRIASGTTDTQY
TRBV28,ASSYRVAGGGNYEQY
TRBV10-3,AINPELTSGRGTGELF
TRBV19,ASTGREKARGNTIY
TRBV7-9,ASSLAVADFNEKLF
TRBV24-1,ATSGPGGWNEKLF
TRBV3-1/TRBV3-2,ASSQGQGRIEAF
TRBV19,ASSLGLAGGPYEQY
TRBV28,ASSLNSIYNEQF
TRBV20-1,SAPDTQY
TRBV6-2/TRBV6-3,ASSWGLAGSYNEQF
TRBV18,ASSHGHGNEKLF
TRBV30,AWRGGANYGYT
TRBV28,ASSFLQGTDTQY
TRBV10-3,AISPGQGQMGTEAF
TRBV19,ASTWAQGAEQY
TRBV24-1,ATSDGTQGNTEAF
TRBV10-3,AISESGTSGNTIY
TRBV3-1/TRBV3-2,ASSHSSTDTQY